This T cell receptor beta chain comes out of a study of blood T cell repertoires in COVID-19 (dated by TCRdb to the early 2020s). Regarding the study in general: The collaborator samples originated in the United States, Italy and Spain and spanned the acute and convalescent phases of COVID-19. The prospective study material was composed of cDNA or gDNA derived from T cells, B-cell-depleted T cells, or PBMCs. Deeply sampled blood TCRbeta repertoires from subjects exposed to, actively infected with, or recovered from COVID-19 were included in the dataset. The repertoires were released in a freely available public database intended as a resource for research on the immune response to SARS-CoV-2. Samples were obtained from the ongoing ImmuneRACE study (first 160 participants) and from 950 to 1,500 subjects provided by 6 global collaborators. The sample metadata nearly always contained a de-identified subject ID, COVID-19 status, age in years and sex. Where HLA class I and class II types were available, the types were taken from metadata supplied by the sample provider, not from assay-based typing. Study-wide findings and limitations: How much clinical and demographic metadata was included differed by source and by participant, and the metadata was provided uncurated.

Points on this clone: Its antigen specificity is not known. Base qualities are not recorded, but no much larger clone differs from it by a single base.

TCRbeta CDR3 regions were amplified from genomic DNA using the immunoSEQ Assay, a bias-controlled multiplex PCR. Per the source publication's procedure: Within the assay, amplification of reference gene primers was used to estimate how many nucleated cells each sample contained. To quantify the absolute abundance of each unique TCRbeta CDR3 rearrangement, sequence reads were collapsed and filtered. For each sample, productive Simpson clonality was calculated as the square root of Simpson's diversity index across productive rearrangements. Not all clones reach the TCRdb copy of this immuneACCESS table, which keeps in-frame sequences only. Checked studies attribute under half of the gap to unresolved V genes and leave the rest unexplained. Clone size and V and J calls were adopted from that table, with D and trimming inferred from the DNA. Here the sample has about 390,000 clones; approximately 87% occur a single time. The leading ten clones occupy 10% of the sample.

Enrolling through a virtual design, the prospective study's participants ranged in age from roughly 18 to 95 years and lived across some 23 United States geographic areas. Cohort assignment in the prospective study relied on participant-reported clinical history from a screening survey and a study questionnaire. Recovered participants in ImmuneRACE Cohort 3 were defined as having two consecutive negative NP/OP PCR tests, clearance from a healthcare professional, or resolution of symptoms. In the prospective study, mobile phlebotomists collected whole blood, serum and a nasopharyngeal or oropharyngeal swab from each participant. Participants in the prospective study had the option to provide additional blood draws and questionnaires over a 2-month period. Prospective study blood samples were shipped either frozen or at room temperature before DNA extraction. CDR3 length: 18 amino acids, cysteine to phenylalanine. Only the CDR3 DNA stays, 54 bases, in frame from base 1. The germline V and J ends show losses of 9 bases and 2 bases respectively, and no gene match explains 12 bases of the junction. CDR1 LNHDA and CDR2 SQIVND are derived from the germline V gene (reference sequence).

Sequencing was done on a sample of PBMCs or T cells enriched from blood (not recorded which). The V and J genes are TRBV19 and TRBJ2-3, with 15 bases in between that match TRBD2. The receptor was isolated from a woman in her forties or fifties who had recovered from COVID-19. The CDR3 is CARPGLAGGQDLTDTQYF. The bases read TGTGCCAGACCGGGACTAGCGGGGGGTCAAGACCTCACAGATACGCAGTATTTT. With the portions outside the CDR3 filled from the reference TRBV19 and TRBJ2-3 genes, the complete variable region becomes DGGITQSPKYLFRKEGQNVTLSCEQNLNHDAMYWYRQDPGQGLRLIYYSQIVNDFQKGDIAEGYSVSREKKESFPLTVTSAQKNPTAFYLCARPGLAGGQDLTDTQYFGPGTRLTVL.